This TCR beta chain comes out of a study of CD8+CD57+ T cells in acquired aplastic anemia. Study-level background: CD4+ and CD8+ cells, once sorted, gave DNA averaging about 3 ug. As sequenced from healthy donors, CD4+ cells averaged about 11 million reads.

Germline V gene data show CDR1 as SQVTM and CDR2 as ANQGSEA. CDR3 length equals 12 residues. The junction had 4 bases not matched to a gene; V was cut back by 2 bases and J by 11 bases. According to the study, genomic DNA was the template for TCR beta VDJ and CDR3 profiling. TCRdb reprocessed the reads via MiXCR and lists one record per CDR3 protein. The profile shows around 170,000 distinct CDR3 sequences, under 75% of them singletons. General study findings and limits: Patients had approximately 29 CD8+ CDR3 sequences in common with controls (the shared set). Patients were compared with controls for CD8+ Simpson's diversity, and no significant difference emerged.

For this clonotype: Its antigen is currently unknown.

The genes are TRBV29-1 and TRBJ2-7; TRBD2 agrees at 12 bases. This receptor was taken from a human donor in good health. What was sequenced was sorted CD4+, CD8+, or CD8+CD57+ T cells (not recorded which) from PBMCs. CDR3 DNA: TGCAGCGTTGAACTCGGACTAGCGGGAAAGTACTTC. It is translated as CSVELGLAGKYF.